This T cell receptor (beta chain) appears in the sequencing data of a study of blood T cell repertoires in COVID-19. In the study overall: There were acute and convalescent COVID-19 samples, and they came from the United States, Italy and Spain. T cells, B-cell-depleted T cells, or PBMCs provided the cDNA or gDNA that served as material.

The CDR3 contains 16 residues. The germline CDR1 and CDR2 sequences are LGHNA and YSLEER. The V gene end was trimmed by 5 bases and the J gene end by 1 base; junction bases not matched to a gene: 5. In the study's own analysis: Nucleated cell counts were estimated from reference gene primer amplification. Here immunoSEQ multiplex PCR was the method, and the copy in TCRdb shows in-frame clones only, minus some. That table supplies the V and J calls and clone size; D and trimming were determined from the DNA. The profile shows about 140,000 clones, around 87% of them singletons. The sample consisted of peripheral blood. V gene TRBV4-3 combines with J gene TRBJ2-2, with 9 bases matching TRBD2. The clonotype was recovered from a man aged 50 to 60 who had recovered from COVID-19. DNA of the CDR3: TGCGCCAGCAGCAGTAGCGGGGGCCGGAACACCGGGGAGCTGTTTTTT. It yields the protein CASSSSGGRNTGELFF.